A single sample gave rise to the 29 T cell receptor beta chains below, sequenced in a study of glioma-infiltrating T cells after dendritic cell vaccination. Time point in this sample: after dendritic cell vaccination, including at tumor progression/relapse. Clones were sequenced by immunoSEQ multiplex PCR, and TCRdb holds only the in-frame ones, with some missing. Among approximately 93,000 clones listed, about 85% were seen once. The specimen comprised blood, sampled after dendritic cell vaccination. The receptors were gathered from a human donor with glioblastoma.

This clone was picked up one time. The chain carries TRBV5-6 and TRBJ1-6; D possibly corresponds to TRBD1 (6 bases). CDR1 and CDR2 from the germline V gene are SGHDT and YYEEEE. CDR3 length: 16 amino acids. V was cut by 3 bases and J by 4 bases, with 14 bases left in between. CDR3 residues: CASSSGGQTYNSPLHF. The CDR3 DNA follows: TGTGCCAGCAGCTCGGGGGGACAAACTTATAATTCACCCCTCCACTTT.

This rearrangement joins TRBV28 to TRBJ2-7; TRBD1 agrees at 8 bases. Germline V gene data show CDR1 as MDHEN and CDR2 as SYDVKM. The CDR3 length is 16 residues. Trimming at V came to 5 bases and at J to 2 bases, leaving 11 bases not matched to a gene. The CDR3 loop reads CASSTWTGWLTYEQYF. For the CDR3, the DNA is TGTGCCAGCAGTACCTGGACAGGGTGGCTTACCTACGAGCAGTACTTC.

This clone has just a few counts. This chain's CDR3 is CASSLSGTGNTIYF. In nucleotides, the CDR3 is TGTGCCAGCAGCTTATCCGGGACTGGAAACACCATATATTTT. The V and J genes are TRBV5-4 and TRBJ1-3; no clear D gene. CDR1 is SGHNT, CDR2 YYREEE, per germline (reference sequence). CDR3 length: 14 amino acids. V gave up 2 bases and J gave up 2 bases, with 8 bases separating them. Supplemented by reference TRBV5-4 and TRBJ1-3, the full variable domain reads ETGVTQSPTHLIKTRGQQVTLRCSSQSGHNTVSWYQQALGQGPQFIFQYYREEENGRGNFPPRFSGLQFPNYSSELNVNALELDDSALYLCASSLSGTGNTIYFGEGSWLTVV.

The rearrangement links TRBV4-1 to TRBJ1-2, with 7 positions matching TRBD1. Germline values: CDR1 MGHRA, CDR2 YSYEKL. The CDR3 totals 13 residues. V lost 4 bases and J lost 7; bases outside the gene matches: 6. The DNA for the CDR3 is TGCGCCAGCAGCCCCCCGACAGGGCTTGGCTACACCTTC. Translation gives CASSPPTGLGYTF.

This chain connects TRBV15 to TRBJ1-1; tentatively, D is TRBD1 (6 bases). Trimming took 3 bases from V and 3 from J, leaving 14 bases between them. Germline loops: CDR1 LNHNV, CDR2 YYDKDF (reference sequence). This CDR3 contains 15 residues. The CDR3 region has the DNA TGTGCCACCAGCAGGCCCAGGGGAGATGACACTGAAGCTTTCTTT. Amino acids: CATSRPRGDDTEAFF. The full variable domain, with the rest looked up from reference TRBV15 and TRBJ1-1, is DAMVIQNPRYQVTQFGKPVTLSCSQTLNHNVMYWYQQKSSQAPKLLFHYYDKDFNNEADTPDNFQSRRPNTSFCFLDIRSPGLGDTAMYLCATSRPRGDDTEAFFGQGTRLTVV.

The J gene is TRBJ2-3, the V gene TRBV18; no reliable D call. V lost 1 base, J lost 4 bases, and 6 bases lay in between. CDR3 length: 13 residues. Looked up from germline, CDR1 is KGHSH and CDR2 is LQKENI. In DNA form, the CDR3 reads TGTGCCAGCTCACCACGCCAGGCAGATACGCAGTATTTT. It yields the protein CASSPRQADTQYF.

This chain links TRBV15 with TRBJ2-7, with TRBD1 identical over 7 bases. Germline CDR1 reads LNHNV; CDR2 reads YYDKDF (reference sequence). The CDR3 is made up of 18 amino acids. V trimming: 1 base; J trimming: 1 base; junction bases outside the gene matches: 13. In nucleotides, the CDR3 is TGTGCCACCAGCAGAGGTCAAACCCCGGGACAGAGATCCTACGAGCAGTACTTC. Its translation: CATSRGQTPGQRSYEQYF.

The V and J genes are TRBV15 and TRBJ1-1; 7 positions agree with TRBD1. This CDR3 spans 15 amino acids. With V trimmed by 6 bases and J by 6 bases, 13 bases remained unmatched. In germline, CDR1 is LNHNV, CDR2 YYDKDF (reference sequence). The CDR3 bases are TGTGCCACCAGTACTCGGGGGACAGTGGAAGCTGAAGCTTTCTTT. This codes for CATSTRGTVEAEAFF.

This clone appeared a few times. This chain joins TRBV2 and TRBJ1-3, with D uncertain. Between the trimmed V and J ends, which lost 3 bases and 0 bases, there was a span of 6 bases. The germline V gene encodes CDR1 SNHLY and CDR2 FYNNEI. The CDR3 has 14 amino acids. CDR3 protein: CASSEFNSGNTIYF. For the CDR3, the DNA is TGTGCCAGCAGTGAGTTTAACTCTGGAAACACCATATATTTT.

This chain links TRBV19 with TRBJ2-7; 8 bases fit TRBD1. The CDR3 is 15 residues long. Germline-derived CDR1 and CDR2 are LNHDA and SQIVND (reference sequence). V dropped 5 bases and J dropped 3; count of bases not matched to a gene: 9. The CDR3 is CASSSTQGVGYEQYF. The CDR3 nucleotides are TGTGCCAGTAGTTCGACACAGGGGGTCGGCTACGAGCAGTACTTC.

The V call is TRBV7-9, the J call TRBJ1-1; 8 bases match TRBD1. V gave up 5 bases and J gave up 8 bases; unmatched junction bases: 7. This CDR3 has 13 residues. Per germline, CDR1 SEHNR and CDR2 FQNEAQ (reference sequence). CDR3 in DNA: TGTGCCAGCAGCCTTGGGACAGGAACCGAAGCTTTCTTT. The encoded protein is CASSLGTGTEAFF.

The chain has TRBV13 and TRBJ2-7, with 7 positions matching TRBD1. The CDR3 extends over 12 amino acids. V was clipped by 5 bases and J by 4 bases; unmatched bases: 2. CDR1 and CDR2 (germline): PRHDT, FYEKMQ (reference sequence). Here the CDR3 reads CASSGTDYEQYF. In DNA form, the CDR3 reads TGTGCCAGCAGCGGGACAGATTACGAGCAGTACTTC. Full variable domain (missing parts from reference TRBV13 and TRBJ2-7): AAGVIQSPRHLIKEKRETATLKCYPIPRHDTVYWYQQGPGQDPQFLISFYEKMQSDKGSIPDRFSAQQFSDYHSELNMSSLELGDSALYFCASSGTDYEQYFGPGTRLTVT.

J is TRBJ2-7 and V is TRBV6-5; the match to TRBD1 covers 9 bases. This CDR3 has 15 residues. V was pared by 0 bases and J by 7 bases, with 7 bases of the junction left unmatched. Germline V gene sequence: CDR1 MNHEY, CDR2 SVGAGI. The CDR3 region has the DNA TGTGCCAGCAGTTACTCCCGGGACAGGGTTTGGGAGCAGTACTTC. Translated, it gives CASSYSRDRVWEQYF.

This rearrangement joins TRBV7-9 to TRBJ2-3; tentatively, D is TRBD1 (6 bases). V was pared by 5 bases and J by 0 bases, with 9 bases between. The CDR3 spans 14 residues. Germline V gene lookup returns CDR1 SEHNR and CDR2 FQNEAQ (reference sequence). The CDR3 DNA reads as TGTGCCAGCAGCCCGGGACAAAGCACAGATACGCAGTATTTT. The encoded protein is CASSPGQSTDTQYF.

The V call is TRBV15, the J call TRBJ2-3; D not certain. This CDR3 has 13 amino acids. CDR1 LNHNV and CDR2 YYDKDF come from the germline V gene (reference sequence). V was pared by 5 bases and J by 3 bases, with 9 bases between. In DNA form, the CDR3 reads TGTGCCACCAGCCCTGATAGAACAGATACGCAGTATTTT. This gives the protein CATSPDRTDTQYF.

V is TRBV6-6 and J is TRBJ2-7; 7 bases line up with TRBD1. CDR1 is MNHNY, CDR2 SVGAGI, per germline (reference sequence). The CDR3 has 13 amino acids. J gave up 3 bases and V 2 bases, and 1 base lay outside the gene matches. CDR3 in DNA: TGTGCCAGCAGTTACGGGACAGTCTACGAGCAGTACTTC. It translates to CASSYGTVYEQYF.

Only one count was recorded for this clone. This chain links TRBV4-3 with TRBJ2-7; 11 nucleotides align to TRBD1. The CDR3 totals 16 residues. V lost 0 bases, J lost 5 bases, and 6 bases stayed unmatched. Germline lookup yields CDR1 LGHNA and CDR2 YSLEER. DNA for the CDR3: TGCGCCAGCAGCCAAGACCGGGACAGGGGGGTCAACGAGCAGTACTTC. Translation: CASSQDRDRGVNEQYF.

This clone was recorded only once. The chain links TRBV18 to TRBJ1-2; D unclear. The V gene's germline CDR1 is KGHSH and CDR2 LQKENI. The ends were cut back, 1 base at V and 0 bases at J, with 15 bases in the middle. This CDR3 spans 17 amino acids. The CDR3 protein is CASSPQEQTLTNYGYTF. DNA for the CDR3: TGTGCCAGCTCACCACAGGAACAGACACTTACTAACTATGGCTACACCTTC.

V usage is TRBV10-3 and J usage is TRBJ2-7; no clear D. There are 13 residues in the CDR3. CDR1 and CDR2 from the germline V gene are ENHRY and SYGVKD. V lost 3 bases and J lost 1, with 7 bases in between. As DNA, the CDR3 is TGTGCCATCAGTGATGACACTTCCTACGAGCAGTACTTC. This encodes CAISDDTSYEQYF.

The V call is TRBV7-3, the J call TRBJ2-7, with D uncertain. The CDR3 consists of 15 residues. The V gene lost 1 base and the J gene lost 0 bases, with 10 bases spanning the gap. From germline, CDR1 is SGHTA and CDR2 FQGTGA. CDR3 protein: CASSLSPSDSYEQYF. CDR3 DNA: TGTGCCAGCAGCTTAAGCCCGTCAGACTCCTACGAGCAGTACTTC.

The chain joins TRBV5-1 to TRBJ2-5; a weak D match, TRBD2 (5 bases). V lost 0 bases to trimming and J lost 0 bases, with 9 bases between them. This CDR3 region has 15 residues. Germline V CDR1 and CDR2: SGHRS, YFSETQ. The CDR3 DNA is TGCGCCAGCAGCTTGGGGACTTACTACCAAGAGACCCAGTACTTC. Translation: CASSLGTYYQETQYF.

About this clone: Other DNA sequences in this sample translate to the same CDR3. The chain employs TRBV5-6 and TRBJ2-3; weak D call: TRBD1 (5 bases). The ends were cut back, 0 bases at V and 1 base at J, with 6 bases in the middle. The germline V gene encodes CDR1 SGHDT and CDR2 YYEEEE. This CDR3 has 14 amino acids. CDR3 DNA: TGTGCCAGCAGCTTGGGGGGCCGCACAGATACGCAGTATTTT. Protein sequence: CASSLGGRTDTQYF.

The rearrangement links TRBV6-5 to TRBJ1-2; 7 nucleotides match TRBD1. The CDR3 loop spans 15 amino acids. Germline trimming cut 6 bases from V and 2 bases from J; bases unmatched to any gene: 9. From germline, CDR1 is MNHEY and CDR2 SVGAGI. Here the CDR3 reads CASRFPGQQNYGYTF. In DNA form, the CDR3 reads TGTGCCAGCAGATTCCCGGGACAGCAAAACTATGGCTACACCTTC.

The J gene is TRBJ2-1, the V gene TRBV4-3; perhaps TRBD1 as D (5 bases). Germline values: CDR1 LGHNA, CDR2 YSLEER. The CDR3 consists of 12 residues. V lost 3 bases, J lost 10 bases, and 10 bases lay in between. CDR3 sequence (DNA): TGCGCCAGCAGCCACCTGGGGCAGGAGCAGTTCTTC. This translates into CASSHLGQEQFF.

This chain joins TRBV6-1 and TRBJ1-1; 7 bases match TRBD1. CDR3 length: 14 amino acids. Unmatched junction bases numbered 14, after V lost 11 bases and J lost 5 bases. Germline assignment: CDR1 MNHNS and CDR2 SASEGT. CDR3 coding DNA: TGTGCCCACCGGGGCCGACAGGGTGGGACTGAAGCTTTCTTT. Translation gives CAHRGRQGGTEAFF.

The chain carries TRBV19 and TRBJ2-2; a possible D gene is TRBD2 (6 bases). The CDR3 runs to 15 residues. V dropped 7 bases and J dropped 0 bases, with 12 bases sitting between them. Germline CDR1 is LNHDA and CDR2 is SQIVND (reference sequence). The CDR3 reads CASNGLLTNTGELFF. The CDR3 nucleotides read TGTGCCAGTAACGGACTACTCACGAACACCGGGGAGCTGTTTTTT.

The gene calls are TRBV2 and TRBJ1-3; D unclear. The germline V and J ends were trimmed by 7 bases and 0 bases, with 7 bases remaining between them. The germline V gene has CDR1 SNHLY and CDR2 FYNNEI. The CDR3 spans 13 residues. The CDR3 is CASTRSSGNTIYF. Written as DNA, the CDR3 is TGTGCCAGCACGCGCTCCTCTGGAAACACCATATATTTT.

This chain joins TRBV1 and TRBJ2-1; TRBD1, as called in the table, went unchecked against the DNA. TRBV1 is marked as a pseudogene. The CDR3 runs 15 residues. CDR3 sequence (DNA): TGCACCAGCGGACAGTCCCCTAGCTCCTACAATGAGCAGTTCTTC. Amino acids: CTSGQSPSSYNEQFF.

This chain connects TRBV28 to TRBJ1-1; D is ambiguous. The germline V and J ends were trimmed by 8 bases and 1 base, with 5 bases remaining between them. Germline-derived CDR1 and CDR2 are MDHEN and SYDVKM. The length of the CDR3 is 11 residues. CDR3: CASGPNTEAFF. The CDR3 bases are TGTGCCAGCGGGCCGAACACTGAAGCTTTCTTT.